This T cell receptor beta chain was captured in a study of radiotherapy plus CTLA-4 blockade in lung cancer. About the research overall: Among all patients, roughly 17% showed objective responses, while approximately 30% had disease control. Study results and limitations: Early shifts in blood T cell clones, with interferon-beta, reportedly predicted response best. There was expansion of tumor-derived TCR clones in blood after radiotherapy plus ipilimumab.

The J segment lost 4 bases and the V segment lost 1 base, leaving 6 bases of the junction unmatched. Germline V lookup: CDR1 SGHTA, CDR2 FQGNSA. This CDR3 spans 15 amino acids. This clone has only a few counts. Its target is not known. Focal radiation plus CTLA-4 blockade with ipilimumab was given to patients with chemo-refractory metastatic non-small-cell lung cancer. Libraries were prepared by immunoSEQ multiplex PCR; TCRdb keeps only in-frame clonotypes and omits some of them. The sample comprises roughly 51,000 clones, 86% of which are singletons, and about 17% rests with the top ten. The genes are TRBV7-2 and TRBJ1-2; 7 nucleotides match TRBD1. The TCR originated in a human donor with non-small cell lung cancer that progressed on radiotherapy plus ipilimumab. Some clones in this sample may be carry-over from other donors' samples. The specimen was peripheral blood, collected from a patient treated with radiotherapy plus ipilimumab. The CDR3 DNA is TGTGCCAGCAGCTTAGAGAGCACAGGGGTCTATGGCTACACCTTC. This encodes CASSLESTGVYGYTF.